Each of the 15 T cell receptor beta chains below was sequenced from the same sample in a study of T cell responses to AZD1222 COVID-19 vaccine. The assay was immunoSEQ multiplex PCR, and TCRdb's table has in-frame clones only and misses some. The table includes 77,000 or so clones, 85% to 95% detected once. The material was peripheral blood, obtained 28 days after the second AZD1222 dose. The receptors derive from an adult who received the AZD1222 COVID-19 vaccine.

The V call is TRBV7-3, the J call TRBJ2-3, with a weak D call TRBD2 (6 bases). Between the trimmed V and J ends, which lost 4 bases and 6 bases, there was a span of 11 bases. The CDR3 has 13 amino acids. Looked up from germline, CDR1 is SGHTA and CDR2 is FQGTGA. CDR3 DNA: TGTGCCAGCAGCTCAACTAGCTGGGATACGCAGTATTTT. Protein: CASSSTSWDTQYF.

This chain uses TRBV30 with TRBJ1-1; D is ambiguous. The germline CDR1 and CDR2 sequences are GTSNPN and SVGIG (reference sequence). CDR3 size: 14 residues. Trimming stripped 3 bases from V and 0 bases from J, with 11 bases between. The DNA of the CDR3 is TGTGCCTGGAGCCAGGACCCCATGAACACTGAAGCTTTCTTT. Translated, it gives CAWSQDPMNTEAFF.

V gene TRBV6-5 combines with J gene TRBJ1-3, with D unresolved. Per the germline V gene, CDR1 is MNHEY and CDR2 is SVGAGI. Trimming pared 6 bases from V and 1 base from J, leaving 7 bases between. The CDR3 sequence is 13 residues long. DNA for the CDR3: TGTGCCAGCAGCTGGAATTCTGGAAACACCATATATTTT. Translation gives CASSWNSGNTIYF.

In this sample, this clone turned up once. V usage is TRBV4-3 and J usage is TRBJ2-5; D unresolved. CDR1 is LGHNA, CDR2 YSLEER, per germline. Deletions cut 0 bases from V and 2 bases from J, with 10 bases between. The length of the CDR3 is 15 residues. The CDR3 DNA is TGCGCCAGCAGCCAAGAGGCACGAAATCAAGAGACCCAGTACTTC. This translates into CASSQEARNQETQYF.

This chain connects TRBV5-4 to TRBJ1-4, with D maybe TRBD1 (5 bases). Trimming removed 2 bases at V and 5 bases at J, with 13 bases between. This CDR3 contains 15 residues. Germline CDR1 and CDR2: SGHNT and YYREEE (reference sequence). CDR3 region: CASSFPGTGNEKLFF. As DNA, the CDR3 is TGTGCCAGCAGCTTTCCCGGGACGGGGAATGAAAAACTGTTTTTT.

J is TRBJ2-7 and V is TRBV6-1; possible D gene TRBD2, 6 bases. The CDR3 contains 14 residues. V lost 3 bases, J lost 6 bases, and 15 bases lay in between. In germline, CDR1 is MNHNS, CDR2 SASEGT. CDR3 region: CASSDFGEVSEQYF. CDR3 DNA sequence: TGTGCCAGCAGTGATTTTGGGGAGGTGAGCGAGCAGTACTTC.

This chain links TRBV4-2 with TRBJ1-1; 8 nucleotides line up with TRBD1. The V gene end was trimmed by 2 bases and the J gene end by 1 base; junction bases not matched to a gene: 9. CDR1 and CDR2 (germline): LGHNA, YNFKEQ. The CDR3 extends over 17 amino acids. CDR3: CASSQLQGARGNTEAFF. The CDR3 bases are TGTGCCAGCAGCCAACTCCAGGGGGCTAGAGGGAACACTGAAGCTTTCTTT.

With respect to this clone: The same CDR3 also results from other DNA sequences found in this sample. J is TRBJ2-2 and V is TRBV5-6, with 11 bases identical to TRBD2. CDR3 length equals 16 residues. In germline, CDR1 is SGHDT, CDR2 YYEEEE. J was trimmed by 1 base and V by 2 bases; bases with no gene match: 1. The CDR3 DNA is TGTGCCAGCAGCTTAGGACTAGCGGGGAACACCGGGGAGCTGTTTTTT. Its protein is CASSLGLAGNTGELFF.

The rearrangement links TRBV19 to TRBJ2-1, with D perhaps given as TRBD1 or TRBD2 (5 bases each). The germline gives CDR1 LNHDA, CDR2 SQIVND (reference sequence). This CDR3 region has 13 residues. The V end was cut by 5 bases, the J end by 5 bases, with 10 bases between. The CDR3 DNA follows: TGTGCCAGTAGTTTGGGACGAAACAATGAGCAGTTCTTC. Protein product: CASSLGRNNEQFF.

The chain is built from TRBV5-6 and TRBJ2-7; perhaps D is TRBD1 or TRBD2 (6 bases each). Germline CDR1 SGHDT, CDR2 YYEEEE. V was shortened by 1 base and J by 3 bases, with 11 bases between the two germline ends. The CDR3 runs 14 residues. The CDR3 reads CASSLRGQIYEQYF. The CDR3, as DNA: TGTGCCAGCAGCTTGCGGGGGCAAATCTACGAGCAGTACTTC.

This clone was seen a handful of times. At one end, the junction sequence differs from germline, possibly due to a read error. The rearrangement links TRBV20-1 to TRBJ1-1; tentative D call: TRBD1 (6 bases). Germline V gene data show CDR1 as DFQATT and CDR2 as SNEGSKA (reference sequence). The CDR3 consists of 9 residues. This CDR3 is CSAGQTAYF. In nucleotides, the CDR3 is TGCAGTGCAGGACAGACTGCCTACTTT.

This clone was counted a single time. The J gene is TRBJ1-5, the V gene TRBV20-1; D remains ambiguous. Germline CDR1 DFQATT, CDR2 SNEGSKA (reference sequence). This CDR3 spans 10 amino acids. The V gene lost 5 bases and the J gene lost 11 bases, with 10 bases spanning the gap. The CDR3 spells CSALRGAQHF. CDR3 DNA: TGCAGTGCTCTCAGAGGTGCCCAGCATTTT.

This clone showed up just once. This chain's CDR3 is CASSSILTGELFF. The CDR3 DNA is TGTGCCAGCAGTTCTATACTGACCGGGGAGCTGTTTTTT. The J gene is TRBJ2-2, the V gene TRBV6-5; no firm D call. Germline CDR1 MNHEY, CDR2 SVGAGI. This CDR3 comprises 13 residues. V lost 4 bases and J lost 5, with 8 bases in between.

This rearrangement joins TRBV3-1 (or the pseudogene TRBV3-2) to TRBJ1-2; D remains unclear. The V gene lost 6 bases and the J gene lost 10 bases, with 18 bases spanning the gap. CDR3 length: 13 amino acids. Germline CDR1 reads LGHDT; CDR2 reads YNNKEL (reference sequence). CDR3 sequence: CASRESGSYDYTF. The CDR3 DNA is TGTGCCAGCAGAGAAAGCGGTAGTTACGACTACACCTTC.

This rearrangement joins TRBV7-9 to TRBJ2-5, with D hard to call. Germline V gene sequence: CDR1 SEHNR, CDR2 FQNEAQ (reference sequence). V lost 5 bases to trimming and J lost 2 bases, with 9 bases between them. CDR3 length: 13 residues. The CDR3 region has the DNA TGTGCCAGCAGCCAACGACGACAAGAGACCCAGTACTTC. Amino acid sequence: CASSQRRQETQYF.